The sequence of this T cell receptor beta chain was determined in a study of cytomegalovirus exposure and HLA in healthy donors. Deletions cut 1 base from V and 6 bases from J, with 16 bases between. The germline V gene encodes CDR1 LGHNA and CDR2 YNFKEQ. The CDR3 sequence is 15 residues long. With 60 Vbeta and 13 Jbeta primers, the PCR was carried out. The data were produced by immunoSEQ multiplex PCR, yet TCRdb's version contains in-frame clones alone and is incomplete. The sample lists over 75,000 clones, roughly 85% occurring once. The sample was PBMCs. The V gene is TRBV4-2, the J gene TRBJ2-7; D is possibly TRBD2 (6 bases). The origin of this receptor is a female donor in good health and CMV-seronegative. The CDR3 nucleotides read TGTGCCAGCAGCCAAGTGGGGGGAGAGCGGGCCGAGCAGTACTTC. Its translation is CASSQVGGERAEQYF.